These T cell receptor beta chains were read from a single sample in a study of T cell repertoires in cytomegalovirus infection. MiXCR, run by TCRdb on the reads, gives a single entry per CDR3 protein. The data show fewer than 700,000 distinct CDR3 sequences, around 24% seen once. Sequencing was done on a sample of CD8+ T cells from PBMCs. These receptors all come from a human donor in good health (CMV status not recorded). Some clones in this sample may be carry-over from other donors' samples. The CDR3 runs from the conserved cysteine through the conserved F or W. The order of the fields is V gene, J gene, D gene, clone size, CDR3 protein, CDR3 DNA. A D gene is named only where the DNA matches it firmly. Clone size is stated in some rows and not others, as once, few, many or a class when expanded.

v_gene: TRBV9; j_gene: TRBJ1-2; d_gene: TRBD1; abundance: .; CDR3aa: CASREDRVGYTF; CDR3nt: TGTGCCAGCAGAGAAGACAGGGTCGGCTACACCTTC
v_gene: TRBV7-2; j_gene: TRBJ2-7; d_gene: TRBD2; abundance: many; CDR3aa: CASSLAGLAVYEQYF; CDR3nt: TGTGCCAGCAGCTTAGCGGGACTAGCGGTCTACGAGCAGTACTTC
v_gene: TRBV29-1; j_gene: TRBJ2-5; d_gene: TRBD2; abundance: few; CDR3aa: CSVSGTSEGTGETQYF; CDR3nt: TGCAGCGTCTCCGGGACTAGCGAAGGAACTGGGGAGACCCAGTACTTC
v_gene: TRBV7-9; j_gene: TRBJ2-3; d_gene: .; abundance: few; CDR3aa: CASSLGYHVRSTDTQYF; CDR3nt: TGTGCCAGCAGCTTAGGTTACCACGTTCGTAGCACAGATACGCAGTATTTT
v_gene: TRBV7-9; j_gene: TRBJ2-2; d_gene: TRBD1; abundance: many; CDR3aa: CASSPRQGPNTGELFF; CDR3nt: TGTGCCAGCAGCCCCCGACAGGGGCCGAACACCGGGGAGCTGTTTTTT
v_gene: TRBV29-1; j_gene: TRBJ2-7; d_gene: TRBD1; abundance: .; CDR3aa: CSVRTGSSYEQYF; CDR3nt: TGCAGCGTTCGGACAGGGAGCTCCTACGAGCAGTACTTC
v_gene: TRBV12-3/TRBV12-4; j_gene: TRBJ2-7; d_gene: .; abundance: .; CDR3aa: CASSARDFLYEQYF; CDR3nt: TGTGCCAGCAGTGCCCGGGACTTCCTCTACGAGCAGTACTTC
v_gene: TRBV7-6; j_gene: TRBJ2-1; d_gene: .; abundance: many; CDR3aa: CASSLAGLASYNEQFF; CDR3nt: TGTGCCAGCAGCTTAGCAGGGCTAGCGAGCTACAATGAGCAGTTCTTC
v_gene: TRBV6-1; j_gene: TRBJ2-2; d_gene: TRBD2; abundance: many; CDR3aa: CATRTSGNTGELFF; CDR3nt: TGTGCCACCCGGACTAGCGGGAACACCGGGGAGCTGTTTTTT
v_gene: TRBV29-1; j_gene: TRBJ1-2; d_gene: .; abundance: .; CDR3aa: CSVVGYGYTF; CDR3nt: TGCAGCGTTGTTGGCTATGGCTACACCTTC
v_gene: TRBV4-1; j_gene: TRBJ1-1; d_gene: .; abundance: many; CDR3aa: CASSQVRGDLEAFF; CDR3nt: TGCGCCAGCAGCCAAGTTCGGGGGGACCTTGAAGCTTTCTTT
v_gene: TRBV4-1; j_gene: TRBJ2-1; d_gene: .; abundance: few; CDR3aa: CASSQERGRDNEQFF; CDR3nt: TGCGCCAGCAGCCAAGAGCGCGGAAGGGACAATGAGCAGTTCTTC
v_gene: TRBV4-1; j_gene: TRBJ2-3; d_gene: TRBD1; abundance: .; CDR3aa: CASSLRQGVPGLGTDTQYF; CDR3nt: TGCGCCAGCAGCCTGAGACAGGGAGTGCCTGGCCTTGGCACAGATACGCAGTATTTT
v_gene: TRBV6-1; j_gene: TRBJ1-5; d_gene: .; abundance: .; CDR3aa: CATGLGGQPQHF; CDR3nt: TGTGCTACAGGGCTCGGGGGCCAGCCCCAGCATTTT
v_gene: TRBV4-1; j_gene: TRBJ2-2; d_gene: .; abundance: .; CDR3aa: CASSQDERSGELFF; CDR3nt: TGCGCCAGCAGCCAAGACGAACGATCCGGGGAGCTGTTTTTT
v_gene: TRBV13; j_gene: TRBJ2-1; d_gene: .; abundance: .; CDR3aa: CASSPLSRNSDEQFF; CDR3nt: TGTGCCAGCAGCCCCCTGAGTCGAAATTCGGATGAGCAGTTCTTC
v_gene: TRBV28; j_gene: TRBJ1-6; d_gene: .; abundance: .; CDR3aa: CASYLGVGSPLHF; CDR3nt: TGTGCCAGCTACCTCGGGGTCGGTTCACCCCTCCACTTT
v_gene: TRBV5-4; j_gene: TRBJ2-5; d_gene: .; abundance: .; CDR3aa: CASSPIGAPSKETQYF; CDR3nt: TGTGCCAGCAGCCCAATTGGAGCCCCTAGTAAAGAGACCCAGTACTTC
v_gene: TRBV7-9; j_gene: TRBJ2-1; d_gene: .; abundance: many; CDR3aa: CASSLTGTRGEQFF; CDR3nt: TGTGCCAGCAGCTTAACCGGGACTCGGGGTGAGCAGTTCTTC
v_gene: TRBV6-1; j_gene: TRBJ2-1; d_gene: TRBD2; abundance: .; CDR3aa: CASSESVAGGPNNEQFF; CDR3nt: TGTGCCAGCAGTGAATCGGTAGCGGGGGGCCCGAACAATGAGCAGTTCTTC
v_gene: TRBV28; j_gene: TRBJ2-2; d_gene: .; abundance: .; CDR3aa: CASVGGSGELFF; CDR3nt: TGTGCCAGCGTTGGGGGCTCCGGGGAGCTGTTTTTT
v_gene: TRBV7-9; j_gene: TRBJ2-3; d_gene: .; abundance: .; CDR3aa: CASSPRWPSGEGVTDTQYF; CDR3nt: TGTGCCAGCAGCCCCAGGTGGCCGTCCGGGGAAGGGGTCACAGATACGCAGTATTTT
v_gene: TRBV20-1; j_gene: TRBJ1-2; d_gene: .; abundance: .; CDR3aa: CSAGREVPSIYGYTF; CDR3nt: TGCAGTGCTGGACGGGAAGTTCCATCTATTTATGGCTACACCTTC
v_gene: TRBV5-6; j_gene: TRBJ1-1; d_gene: .; abundance: few; CDR3aa: CASSFTWMNTEAFF; CDR3nt: TGTGCCAGCAGCTTTACCTGGATGAACACTGAAGCTTTCTTT
v_gene: TRBV6-5; j_gene: TRBJ2-1; d_gene: TRBD1; abundance: .; CDR3aa: CASSYSRDRGADEQFF; CDR3nt: TGTGCCAGCAGTTACTCCCGGGACAGGGGCGCTGATGAGCAGTTCTTC
v_gene: TRBV28; j_gene: TRBJ2-5; d_gene: .; abundance: .; CDR3aa: CASSPDEGWETQYF; CDR3nt: TGTGCCAGCAGTCCCGACGAAGGGTGGGAGACCCAGTACTTC
v_gene: TRBV29-1; j_gene: TRBJ2-7; d_gene: .; abundance: .; CDR3aa: CSVEENGSSYEQYF; CDR3nt: TGCAGCGTTGAAGAGAACGGGAGCTCCTACGAGCAGTACTTC
v_gene: TRBV7-8; j_gene: TRBJ2-1; d_gene: .; abundance: many; CDR3aa: CASSRSTTGRDEQFF; CDR3nt: TGTGCCAGCAGCCGTTCTACGACGGGTCGGGATGAGCAGTTCTTC
v_gene: TRBV29-1; j_gene: TRBJ2-1; d_gene: .; abundance: .; CDR3aa: CSVESDTLFEQFF; CDR3nt: TGCAGCGTTGAGAGCGACACCCTCTTTGAGCAGTTCTTC
v_gene: TRBV7-6; j_gene: TRBJ2-5; d_gene: .; abundance: many; CDR3aa: CASSSTHRAPETQYF; CDR3nt: TGTGCCAGCAGTTCCACCCACAGGGCCCCCGAGACCCAGTACTTC
v_gene: TRBV9; j_gene: TRBJ1-1; d_gene: .; abundance: .; CDR3aa: CASSPASEAFF; CDR3nt: TGTGCCAGCAGCCCGGCGAGTGAAGCTTTCTTT
v_gene: TRBV3-1; j_gene: TRBJ2-4; d_gene: TRBD2; abundance: .; CDR3aa: CASSQGTRVIF; CDR3nt: TGTGCCAGCAGCCAAGGGACTAGGGTGATTTTC
v_gene: TRBV6-6; j_gene: TRBJ2-7; d_gene: .; abundance: many; CDR3aa: CASSYSSEQYF; CDR3nt: TGTGCCAGCAGTTACTCCAGCGAGCAGTACTTC
v_gene: TRBV6-6; j_gene: TRBJ1-6; d_gene: TRBD1; abundance: .; CDR3aa: CASSYDGDRVREDSPLHF; CDR3nt: TGTGCCAGCAGTTACGACGGGGACAGAGTGAGGGAAGATTCACCCCTCCACTTT
v_gene: TRBV2; j_gene: TRBJ2-1; d_gene: TRBD1; abundance: few; CDR3aa: CASSGGWTGSSYNEQFF; CDR3nt: TGTGCCAGCAGTGGAGGGTGGACAGGGAGCTCCTACAATGAGCAGTTCTTC
v_gene: TRBV6-2/TRBV6-3; j_gene: TRBJ2-1; d_gene: TRBD2; abundance: few; CDR3aa: CASSHEGTSANEQFF; CDR3nt: TGTGCCAGCAGTCACGAGGGGACTAGTGCAAATGAGCAGTTCTTC
v_gene: TRBV6-2/TRBV6-3; j_gene: TRBJ1-1; d_gene: TRBD1; abundance: .; CDR3aa: CASSYPGTGNMNTEAFF; CDR3nt: TGTGCCAGCAGTTACCCTGGGACAGGCAACATGAACACTGAAGCTTTCTTT
v_gene: TRBV5-1; j_gene: TRBJ2-1; d_gene: TRBD2; abundance: few; CDR3aa: CASSLEGEGQRDNEQFF; CDR3nt: TGCGCCAGCAGCTTGGAAGGGGAGGGGCAACGGGACAATGAGCAGTTCTTC
v_gene: TRBV27; j_gene: TRBJ2-7; d_gene: .; abundance: few; CDR3aa: CASSQSGPIEQYF; CDR3nt: TGTGCCAGCAGTCAATCCGGGCCAATAGAGCAGTACTTC
v_gene: TRBV4-3; j_gene: TRBJ2-2; d_gene: TRBD1; abundance: few; CDR3aa: CASSQEGDRNTGELFF; CDR3nt: TGCGCCAGCAGCCAAGAGGGGGACAGAAACACCGGGGAGCTGTTTTTT
v_gene: TRBV4-1; j_gene: TRBJ2-5; d_gene: TRBD2; abundance: few; CDR3aa: CASSERTSAQETQYF; CDR3nt: TGCGCCAGCAGCGAGAGGACTAGCGCGCAAGAGACCCAGTACTTC
v_gene: TRBV7-2; j_gene: TRBJ1-2; d_gene: TRBD1; abundance: many; CDR3aa: CASSGTGGWYGYTF; CDR3nt: TGTGCCAGCAGCGGTACAGGGGGCTGGTATGGCTACACCTTC
v_gene: TRBV7-2; j_gene: TRBJ2-1; d_gene: .; abundance: many; CDR3aa: CASSPPPDDEQFF; CDR3nt: TGTGCCAGCAGCCCTCCCCCGGACGATGAGCAGTTCTTC
v_gene: TRBV7-6; j_gene: TRBJ1-2; d_gene: TRBD1; abundance: many; CDR3aa: CASSLGDRNYGYTF; CDR3nt: TGTGCCAGCAGCTTAGGGGACAGGAACTATGGCTACACCTTC
v_gene: TRBV28; j_gene: TRBJ2-2; d_gene: TRBD1; abundance: .; CDR3aa: CASTFASGGTGELFF; CDR3nt: TGTGCCAGCACCTTTGCCTCAGGGGGCACCGGGGAGCTGTTTTTT